The next 18 T cell receptor beta chains were all read from a single sample in a study of blood T cell repertoires in COVID-19. The table came from immunoSEQ multiplex PCR; TCRdb's copy has only in-frame clones and leaves some out. The table includes around 150,000 clones, roughly 85% detected once. What was sequenced was peripheral blood. The receptors were sampled from a human donor with acute or convalescent COVID-19. The donor label of this sample is uncertain.

The chain is built from TRBV7-2 and TRBJ1-3; D is perhaps TRBD1 (5 bases). Trimming removed 5 bases at V and 0 bases at J, with 14 bases between. The CDR3 length is 16 residues. Germline CDR1 is SGHTA and CDR2 is FQGNSA. The CDR3 DNA reads as TGTGCCAGCAGCCAAAGGGGCAGGGACTCTGGAAACACCATATATTTT. Its protein is CASSQRGRDSGNTIYF.

The V gene is TRBV7-8, the J gene TRBJ1-2; 7 bases are a match to TRBD1. Germline CDR1 SGHVS, CDR2 FQNEAQ. The V gene end was trimmed by 0 bases and the J gene end by 4 bases; junction bases not matched to a gene: 5. This CDR3 spans 15 amino acids. The CDR3 sequence: CASSLAGQRPYGYTF. The DNA of the CDR3 is TGTGCCAGCAGCTTAGCGGGACAGCGGCCCTATGGCTACACCTTC.

This clone was found a few times. This chain connects TRBV9 to TRBJ1-3, with D possibly matching TRBD1 (6 bases). Trimming shortened V by 4 bases and J by 1 base, and 12 bases separated the two germline ends. CDR3 length: 15 amino acids. Germline CDR1 SGDLS, CDR2 YYNGEE. In nucleotides, the CDR3 is TGTGCCAGCAGCCTCGGACAGAGGTCTGGAAACACCATATATTTT. This gives the protein CASSLGQRSGNTIYF.

The CDR3 here is CASSLIEGTGDTPLHF. CDR3 bases: TGTGCCAGTAGCTTGATCGAAGGGACAGGGGACACACCCCTCCACTTT. This chain links TRBV19 with TRBJ1-6, with 10 bases matching TRBD1. This CDR3 spans 16 amino acids. The germline V gene encodes CDR1 LNHDA and CDR2 SQIVND (reference sequence). With 6 bases clipped from V and 11 bases from J, the junction kept 13 bases outside the gene matches.

The rearrangement joins TRBV7-9 to TRBJ2-1; 11 bases are shared with TRBD2. Germline-derived CDR1 and CDR2 are SEHNR and FQNEAQ (reference sequence). V was clipped by 5 bases and J by 3 bases; unmatched bases: 9. The CDR3 runs 17 residues. CDR3 DNA sequence: TGTGCCAGCAGCCCGACACTAGCGGGGGCCCTCTACAATGAGCAGTTCTTC. As protein: CASSPTLAGALYNEQFF.

Here the CDR3 reads CASSFFSVGGNSPLHF. The CDR3 DNA sequence: TGTGCCAGCAGCTTTTTTTCGGTAGGCGGTAATTCACCCCTCCACTTT. V usage is TRBV7-2 and J usage is TRBJ1-6; D is unclear. The germline CDR1 and CDR2 sequences are SGHTA and FQGNSA. Trimming pared 3 bases from V and 6 bases from J, leaving 15 bases between. This CDR3 contains 16 residues.

The chain is built from TRBV5-6 and TRBJ2-2, with D perhaps matching TRBD1 (6 bases). The ends were cut back, 1 base at V and 0 bases at J, with 16 bases in the middle. CDR3 size: 18 residues. Germline lookup yields CDR1 SGHDT and CDR2 YYEEEE. DNA of the CDR3: TGTGCCAGCAGCTTGCTCCGGACAGACCTTTCGAACACCGGGGAGCTGTTTTTT. Its translation is CASSLLRTDLSNTGELFF.

This rearrangement joins TRBV14 to TRBJ1-1; D unresolved. Trimming took 0 bases from V and 5 from J, leaving 7 bases between them. The CDR3 covers 13 residues. Germline V gene data show CDR1 as SGHDN and CDR2 as FVKESK. The CDR3 DNA reads as TGTGCCAGCAGCCAAGATCGGTGGACTGAAGCTTTCTTT. Translating it yields CASSQDRWTEAFF.

This clone was recorded a few times. The chain recombines TRBV24-1 with TRBJ1-2; a possible D gene is TRBD1 (5 bases). This CDR3 comprises 15 residues. Germline V gene sequence: CDR1 KGHDR, CDR2 SFDVKD. V was cut by 2 bases and J by 6 bases, with 15 bases left in between. The CDR3 DNA reads as TGTGCCACCAGTGATTCCCGGACAAGCTCCAATGGCTACACCTTC. Its protein is CATSDSRTSSNGYTF.

The V gene is TRBV18, the J gene TRBJ1-6; 8 nucleotides match TRBD1. CDR3 size: 13 residues. V lost 5 bases and J lost 10; bases outside the gene matches: 4. Germline assignment: CDR1 KGHSH and CDR2 LQKENI. CDR3 in amino acids: CASSTGTGSPLHF. In nucleotides, the CDR3 is TGTGCCAGCTCAACCGGGACAGGATCACCCCTCCACTTT.

This clone was detected once. The chain joins TRBV6-5 to TRBJ1-1, with D unclear. Germline V gene sequence: CDR1 MNHEY, CDR2 SVGAGI. Trimming removed 6 bases from V and 5 bases from J, with 10 bases in between. This CDR3 is built from 12 residues. In DNA, the CDR3 is TGTGCCAGCAGCAACAGCAGAACTGAAGCTTTCTTT. It codes for CASSNSRTEAFF.

This chain joins TRBV7-2 and TRBJ1-3; no definite D call. Trimming shortened V by 5 bases and J by 0 bases, and 20 bases separated the two germline ends. Germline loops: CDR1 SGHTA, CDR2 FQGNSA. The CDR3 is 18 amino acids. The CDR3 DNA reads as TGTGCCAGCAGCCTCCCCCGGACTTCTCAGAGCTCTGGAAACACCATATATTTT. The encoded protein is CASSLPRTSQSSGNTIYF.

At least ten counts were recorded for this clone. CDR3 DNA: TGCAGCGTTGAGCGGACAGGACACTATGGCTACACCTTC. Protein: CSVERTGHYGYTF. This rearrangement joins TRBV29-1 to TRBJ1-2; 7 nucleotides align to TRBD1. CDR3 length: 13 amino acids. J lost 3 bases, V lost 3 bases, and 4 bases had no gene match. Germline lookup yields CDR1 SQVTM and CDR2 ANQGSEA.

Regarding this clone: Other DNA sequences in this sample translate to the same CDR3. This sequence joins TRBV7-2 and TRBJ1-1; no reliable D call. V lost 3 bases to trimming and J lost 1 base, with 9 bases between them. This CDR3 comprises 14 residues. Per germline, CDR1 SGHTA and CDR2 FQGNSA. The CDR3 DNA sequence: TGTGCCAGCAGCTTGGGTGCGGGGAACACTGAAGCTTTCTTT. Translating gives CASSLGAGNTEAFF.

This clone was counted many times. This chain joins TRBV7-2 and TRBJ1-3, with a weak D call TRBD1 (5 bases). The CDR3 is made up of 15 amino acids. Per the germline V gene, CDR1 is SGHTA and CDR2 is FQGNSA. Trimming took 3 bases from V and 3 from J, leaving 12 bases between them. The CDR3 reads CASSFSGAVGNTIYF. As DNA, the CDR3 is TGTGCCAGCAGCTTTAGTGGGGCCGTTGGAAACACCATATATTTT.

This clone was seen a few times. The V call is TRBV7-2, the J call TRBJ2-1, with D perhaps TRBD1 (6 bases). This CDR3 comprises 13 residues. In germline, CDR1 is SGHTA, CDR2 FQGNSA. Trimming took off 5 bases at V and 4 bases at J, with 9 bases between the two ends. The CDR3 here is CASSAQGYNEQFF. In DNA form, the CDR3 reads TGTGCCAGCAGCGCACAGGGTTACAATGAGCAGTTCTTC.

The chain has TRBV5-6 and TRBJ2-1; 8 bases are shared with TRBD2. Germline V lookup: CDR1 SGHDT, CDR2 YYEEEE. This CDR3 contains 15 residues. V dropped 6 bases and J dropped 0; count of bases not matched to a gene: 5. CDR3 protein: CASKAGGSSYNEQFF. CDR3 DNA: TGTGCCAGCAAGGCGGGGGGTAGCTCCTACAATGAGCAGTTCTTC.

This chain uses TRBV7-8 with TRBJ1-1; D is undetermined. The germline V and J ends were trimmed by 1 base and 9 bases, with 18 bases remaining between them. Germline loops: CDR1 SGHVS, CDR2 FQNEAQ. This CDR3 comprises 15 residues. In nucleotides, the CDR3 is TGTGCCAGCAGCTTAGGGAGGAGCACCATCATACAAGCTTTCTTT. It is translated as CASSLGRSTIIQAFF. Looking up the rest from reference TRBV7-8 and TRBJ1-1 gives the full variable domain: GAGVSQSPRYKVAKRGQDVALRCDPISGHVSLFWYQQALGQGPEFLTYFQNEAQLDKSGLPSDRFFAERPEGSVSTLKIQRTQQEDSAVYLCASSLGRSTIIQAFFGQGTRLTVV.